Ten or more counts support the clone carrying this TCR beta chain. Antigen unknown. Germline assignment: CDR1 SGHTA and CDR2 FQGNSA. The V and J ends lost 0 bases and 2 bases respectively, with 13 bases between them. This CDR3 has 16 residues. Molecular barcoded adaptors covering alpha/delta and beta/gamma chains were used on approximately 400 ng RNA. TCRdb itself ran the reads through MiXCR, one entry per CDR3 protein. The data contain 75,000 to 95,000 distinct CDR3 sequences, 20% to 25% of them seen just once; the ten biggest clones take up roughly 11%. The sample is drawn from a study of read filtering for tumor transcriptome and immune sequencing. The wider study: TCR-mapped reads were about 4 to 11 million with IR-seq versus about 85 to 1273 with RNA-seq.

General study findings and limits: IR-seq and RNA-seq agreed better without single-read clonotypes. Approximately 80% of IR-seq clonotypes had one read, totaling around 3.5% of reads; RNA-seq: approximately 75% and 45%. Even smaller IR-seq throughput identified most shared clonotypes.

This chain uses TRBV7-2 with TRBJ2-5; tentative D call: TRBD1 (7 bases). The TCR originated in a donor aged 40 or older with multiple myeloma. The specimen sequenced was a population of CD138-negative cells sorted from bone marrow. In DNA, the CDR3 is TGTGCCAGCAGCTTAGCGCGGGACAGACTACAAGAGACCCAGTACTTC. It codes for CASSLARDRLQETQYF.